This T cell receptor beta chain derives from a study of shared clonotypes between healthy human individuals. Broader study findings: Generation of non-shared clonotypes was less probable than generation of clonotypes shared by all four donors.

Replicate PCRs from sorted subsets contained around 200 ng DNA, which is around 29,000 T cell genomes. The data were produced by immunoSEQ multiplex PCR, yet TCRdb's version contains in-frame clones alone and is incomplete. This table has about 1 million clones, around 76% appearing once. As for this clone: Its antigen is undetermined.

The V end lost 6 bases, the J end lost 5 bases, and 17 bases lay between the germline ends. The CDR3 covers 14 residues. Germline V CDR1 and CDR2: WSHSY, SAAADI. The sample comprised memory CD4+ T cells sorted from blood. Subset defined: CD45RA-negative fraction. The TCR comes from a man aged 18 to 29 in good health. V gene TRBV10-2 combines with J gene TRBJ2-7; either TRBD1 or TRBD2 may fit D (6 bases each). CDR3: CASSQTGRGDEQYF. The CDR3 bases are TGCGCCAGCAGCCAGACAGGTCGCGGGGACGAGCAGTACTTC.